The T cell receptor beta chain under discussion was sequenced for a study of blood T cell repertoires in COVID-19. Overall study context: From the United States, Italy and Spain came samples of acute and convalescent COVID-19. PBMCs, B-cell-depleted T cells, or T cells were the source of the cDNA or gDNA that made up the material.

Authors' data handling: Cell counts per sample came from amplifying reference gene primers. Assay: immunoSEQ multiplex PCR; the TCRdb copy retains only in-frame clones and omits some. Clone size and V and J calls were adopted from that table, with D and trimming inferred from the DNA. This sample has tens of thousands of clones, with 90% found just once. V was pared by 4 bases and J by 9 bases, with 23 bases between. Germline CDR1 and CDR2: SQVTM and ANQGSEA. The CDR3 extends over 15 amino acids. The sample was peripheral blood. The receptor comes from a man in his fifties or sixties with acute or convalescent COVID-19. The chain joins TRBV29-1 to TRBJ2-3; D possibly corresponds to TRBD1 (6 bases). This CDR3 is CSVAVRTALRGTQYF. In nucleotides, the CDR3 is TGCAGCGTTGCCGTTAGGACAGCTTTGCGCGGAACGCAGTATTTT.